This T cell receptor (beta chain) derives from a study of blood T cell repertoires in COVID-19. As handled by the study authors: Reference gene primer amplification yielded estimated nucleated cell counts. TCRdb's copy holds only in-frame clones and misses some; the assay was immunoSEQ multiplex PCR. The V and J calls and the clone size are those of that table, but D and trimming were determined from the DNA. The sample gives around 100,000 clones, about 88% of which show up once; around 16% is in the top ten. The CDR3 length is 15 residues. With 6 bases clipped from V and 5 bases from J, the junction kept 11 bases outside the gene matches. The germline CDR1 and CDR2 sequences are LNHDA and SQIVND (reference sequence). This clone appeared a single time.

This TCR derives from a woman aged 55-69 years with acute or convalescent COVID-19. The chain is built from TRBV19 and TRBJ1-2; 8 nucleotides match TRBD1. What was sequenced was peripheral blood. The CDR3 here is CASRTRQGPTYGYTF. The CDR3 coding sequence is TGTGCCAGTAGAACTAGACAGGGGCCCACTTATGGCTACACCTTC.